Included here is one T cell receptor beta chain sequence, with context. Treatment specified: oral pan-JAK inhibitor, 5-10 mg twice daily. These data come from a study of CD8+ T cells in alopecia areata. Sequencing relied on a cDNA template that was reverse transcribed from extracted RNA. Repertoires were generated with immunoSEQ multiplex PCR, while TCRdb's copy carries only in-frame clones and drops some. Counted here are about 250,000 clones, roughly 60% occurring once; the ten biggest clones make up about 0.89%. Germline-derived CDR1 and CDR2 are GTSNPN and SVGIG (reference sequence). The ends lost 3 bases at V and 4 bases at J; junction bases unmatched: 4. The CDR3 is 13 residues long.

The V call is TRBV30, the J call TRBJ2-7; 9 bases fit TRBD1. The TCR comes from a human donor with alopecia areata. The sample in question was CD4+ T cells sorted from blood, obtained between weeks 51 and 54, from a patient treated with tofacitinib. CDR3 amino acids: CAWRGTGRYEQYF. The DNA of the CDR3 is TGTGCCTGGAGGGGGACAGGGAGATACGAGCAGTACTTC.